This entry lists 9 T cell receptor beta chains sequenced from one sample in a study of graft-versus-host responses after intestinal transplantation. Sequencing was performed with immunoSEQ multiplex PCR; in TCRdb, only in-frame clones are kept and a portion is missing. This sample has roughly 53,000 clones, with 75% to 95% found just once. The specimen comprised PBMCs, sampled 650 to 670 days after intestinal transplant. The receptors derive from a human patient who received an intestinal transplant, so some T cells may come from the graft donor.

The rearrangement joins TRBV5-4 to TRBJ2-7; 7 bases match TRBD1. The CDR3 extends over 14 amino acids. The V segment lost 4 bases and the J segment 4 bases; nucleotides outside the gene matches: 8. The V gene's germline CDR1 is SGHNT and CDR2 YYREEE (reference sequence). CDR3 loop: CASSPGTAKYEQYF. The CDR3 DNA reads as TGTGCCAGCAGCCCCGGGACAGCCAAATACGAGCAGTACTTC. The variable domain in full, with the rest retrieved from reference TRBV5-4 and TRBJ2-7, is ETGVTQSPTHLIKTRGQQVTLRCSSQSGHNTVSWYQQALGQGPQFIFQYYREEENGRGNFPPRFSGLQFPNYSSELNVNALELDDSALYLCASSPGTAKYEQYFGPGTRLTVT.

The chain joins TRBV5-6 to TRBJ2-2; 8 nucleotides match TRBD1. The CDR3 totals 15 residues. Germline loops: CDR1 SGHDT, CDR2 YYEEEE. V shed 7 bases and J 7 bases; nucleotides not matched to a gene: 12. CDR3 in amino acids: CASHDSGGAGGELFF. The CDR3 nucleotides read TGTGCCAGCCATGACTCAGGGGGCGCGGGCGGGGAGCTGTTTTTT.

This clone occurred a few times. The genes are TRBV30 and TRBJ2-7; no clear D gene. Trimming took 1 base from V and 6 from J, leaving 7 bases between them. The CDR3 runs to 11 residues. Looked up from germline, CDR1 is GTSNPN and CDR2 is SVGIG (reference sequence). Here the CDR3 reads CAWSGVSEQYF. As DNA, the CDR3 is TGTGCCTGGAGTGGAGTATCCGAGCAGTACTTC.

This chain connects TRBV4-1 to TRBJ2-1; 8 nucleotides agree with TRBD1. The CDR3 has 19 amino acids. Germline V gene lookup returns CDR1 MGHRA and CDR2 YSYEKL. Trimming removed 1 base from V and 0 bases from J; junction bases left unmatched: 11. This chain's CDR3 is CASSQGPRTGTSSYNEQFF. The DNA of the CDR3 is TGCGCCAGCAGCCAAGGGCCGCGGACAGGGACGAGCTCCTACAATGAGCAGTTCTTC.

This clone is a singleton in its sample. V usage is TRBV11-3 and J usage is TRBJ2-7, with TRBD2 matching 7 bases. Trimming removed 6 bases from V and 7 bases from J; junction bases left unmatched: 9. The CDR3 extends over 13 amino acids. Germline lookup yields CDR1 SGHNT and CDR2 YENEEA. CDR3 sequence (DNA): TGTGCCAGCAGGACTAGCCCTCTCGGGGAGCAGTACTTC. Translating it yields CASRTSPLGEQYF.

The chain combines TRBV19 with TRBJ2-1; D not certain. Germline CDR1 and CDR2: LNHDA and SQIVND (reference sequence). This CDR3 comprises 11 residues. V gave up 2 bases and J gave up 10 bases, with 6 bases separating them. Here the CDR3 DNA reads TGTGCCAGTAGTATACGCCGAGAGCAGTTCTTC. Its translation is CASSIRREQFF.

The J gene is TRBJ2-3, the V gene TRBV4-1; either TRBD1 or TRBD2 may fit D (5 bases each). V was pared by 1 base and J by 6 bases, with 11 bases between. Germline V lookup: CDR1 MGHRA, CDR2 YSYEKL. The CDR3 is 14 residues long. The CDR3 DNA sequence: TGCGCCAGCAGCCAAGGGGACGGTGGGGATACGCAGTATTTT. Translating it yields CASSQGDGGDTQYF.

The count of this clone is one. This chain uses TRBV5-1 with TRBJ1-5; 10 nucleotides agree with TRBD1. CDR1 is SGHRS and CDR2 is YFSETQ in the germline V gene. CDR3 length equals 16 residues. V gave up 6 bases and J gave up 0 bases; unmatched junction bases: 6. The CDR3 region is CASKRQGAGSNQPQHF. CDR3 coding DNA: TGCGCCAGCAAAAGACAGGGGGCAGGTAGCAATCAGCCCCAGCATTTT.

This sequence joins TRBV10-1 and TRBJ2-2; TRBD2 might be the D (5 bases). Germline V gene sequence: CDR1 WNHNN, CDR2 SYGVQD (reference sequence). The V gene lost 4 bases and the J gene lost 5 bases, with 14 bases spanning the gap. The CDR3 totals 15 residues. CDR3 nucleotides: TGCGCCAGCAGTGGTGCCCTAGCTGGGACCGGGGAGCTGTTTTTT. It specifies CASSGALAGTGELFF.